What follows describes a single T cell receptor (beta chain). CDR3 length: 16 amino acids. Trimming stripped 6 bases from V and 0 bases from J, with 15 bases between. Germline V gene sequence: CDR1 MNHNY, CDR2 SVGAGI (reference sequence). TCRdb processed the 5' RACE reads anew with MiXCR; each CDR3 protein has one entry. The sample has about 18,000 distinct CDR3 sequences, about 30% seen once; the top ten hold 33%. This sample stems from a study of neurological immune-mediated disorders. Sequenced material: PBMCs. This sequence joins TRBV6-6 and TRBJ1-3; D perhaps matches TRBD1 (6 bases). This receptor was obtained from a man between 50 and 59 years old with HTLV-1-associated myelopathy (HAM/TSP). The chain's CDR3 is CASSQVSGHSGNTIYF. CDR3 in DNA: TGTGCCAGCAGCCAGGTCTCGGGACACTCTGGAAACACCATATATTTT.